Listed below are T cell receptor beta chains from one sample, sequenced in a study of control samples from healthy donors and cancer patients. Assay used: immunoSEQ multiplex PCR; TCRdb lists only in-frame clones, some missing. The data contain around 180,000 clones, more than 85% of them singletons. Sequencing input: blood. These receptor sequences come from a woman aged 40 to 50 in good health. CDR3s leave out the opening cysteine and the closing phenylalanine or tryptophan.

V	J	length	CDR3
TRBV6-1	TRBJ1-3	15	ASSEFASGGSGNTIY
TRBV2	TRBJ2-2	12	ASSFRTWDGELF
TRBV5-1	TRBJ2-5	12	ASSTQMIQETQY
TRBV7-6	TRBJ2-2	13	ASSLGSGGTGELF
TRBV3-1/TRBV3-2	TRBJ2-3	12	ASSQSFSGYTQY
TRBV5-6	TRBJ1-2	12	ASSLADGNYGYT
TRBV5-1	TRBJ1-4	11	ASSEMTNEKLF
TRBV5-5	TRBJ2-7	12	ASSLSGQGNEQY
TRBV5-1	TRBJ2-1	13	ASSLLGSSYNEQF
TRBV5-1	TRBJ1-6	12	ASSLDRENSPLH
TRBV14	TRBJ1-1	12	ASSRSVVGTEAF
TRBV10-2	TRBJ1-2	10	ASGWFSRVQN
TRBV9	TRBJ1-2	14	ASSVDAWGGTVGYT
TRBV5-1	TRBJ2-7	14	ASSANQQGAMNEQY
TRBV7-2	TRBJ2-2	14	ASSLTMGLPTGELF
TRBV5-1	TRBJ1-1	13	ASSSLGVVNTEAF
TRBV5-1	TRBJ1-1	10	ASSLGHTEAF
TRBV7-9	TRBJ1-6	11	ASSSPQGEPLH
TRBV11-2	TRBJ2-7	12	ASSFRYGSYEQY
TRBV10-1	TRBJ2-1	11	ATPGQVNNEQF
TRBV5-8	TRBJ1-4	16	ASSPGTAAGAVNEKLF
TRBV6-4	TRBJ2-1	13	ASSVAGDSYNEQF
TRBV4-1	TRBJ1-1	12	ASSQAGVNTEAF
TRBV5-6	TRBJ1-5	12	ASSFTRGNQPQH
TRBV5-1	TRBJ1-5	13	ASSLGQSSNQPQH
TRBV6-5	TRBJ1-2	14	ASSYSIQGLLNGYT
TRBV2	TRBJ2-7	12	ASRRGQGSYEQY
TRBV7-8	TRBJ2-1	13	ASSSPGQGAGEQF
TRBV7-9	TRBJ2-7	12	ASSLGAGLDEQY
TRBV2	TRBJ2-1	11	ASSVGTGNEQF
TRBV14	TRBJ1-2	13	ASSQDPGTRDGYT
TRBV18	TRBJ2-1	10	ASSPALNEQF
TRBV27	TRBJ2-3	10	ASSQGATTQY
TRBV5-8	TRBJ2-7	14	ASSVDRMMVSYEQY
TRBV9	TRBJ2-2	13	ASSVGTTNTGELF
TRBV6-1	TRBJ1-5	15	ASSEATGHLGNQPQH
TRBV5-5	TRBJ2-7	13	ASSFRAYGYYEQY
TRBV3-1/TRBV3-2	TRBJ1-3	12	ASSRGFSGNTIY
TRBV10-3	TRBJ1-2	14	AISESRGQGTYGYT
TRBV10-3	TRBJ2-3	11	AIRSGGEDTQY
TRBV19	TRBJ1-1	14	ASSAPRGRMNTEAF
TRBV5-6	TRBJ2-5	12	ASSFGGSGETQY
TRBV4-1	TRBJ1-2	10	ASYEAIYGYT
TRBV6-4	TRBJ1-1	10	ASQGMNTEAF
TRBV19	TRBJ1-2	12	ASSLLGRDYGYT
TRBV7-8	TRBJ1-2	11	ASSFLGTYGYT
TRBV4-1	TRBJ2-7	14	ASSQDAIRGSYEQY
TRBV5-5	TRBJ1-1	9	ASSTWTEAF
TRBV6-1	TRBJ2-7	12	ASSDVGESYEQY